What follows are 22 T cell receptor beta chains derived from one specimen sequenced in a study of T cells after yellow fever vaccination. MiXCR, applied by TCRdb to the 5' RACE reads, yields one record per CDR3 protein. Of some 320,000 distinct CDR3 sequences listed, 9.5% to 12% are singletons. Sequenced material: CD4+ T cells sorted from PBMCs, taken 45 days after the yellow fever booster vaccination. The receptors originated from a man younger than 35 who received the YFV17D yellow fever vaccine.

This chain joins TRBV5-1 and TRBJ2-7, with a weak D call TRBD2 (5 bases). Germline lookup yields CDR1 SGHRS and CDR2 YFSETQ. The CDR3 loop spans 14 amino acids. The V end was cut by 0 bases, the J end by 3 bases, with 10 bases between. The CDR3 DNA is TGCGCCAGCAGCTTGGGTACTAGGAACTACGAGCAGTACTTC. This translates into CASSLGTRNYEQYF.

This clonotype occurred a few times. The rearrangement joins TRBV4-1 to TRBJ2-4; D assignment may be TRBD1 or TRBD2 (5 bases each). The CDR3 has 15 amino acids. Germline-derived CDR1 and CDR2 are MGHRA and YSYEKL. Deletions cut 3 bases from V and 11 bases from J, with 20 bases between. The CDR3 loop is CASSQGRQVLGVQYF. Here the CDR3 DNA reads TGCGCCAGCAGCCAGGGGAGACAAGTTCTAGGGGTTCAGTACTTC.

This clonotype was counted many times. This chain links TRBV20-1 with TRBJ2-2, with D tentatively TRBD1 (7 bases). This CDR3 contains 14 residues. V lost 2 bases to trimming and J lost 5 bases, with 12 bases between them. The germline CDR1 and CDR2 sequences are DFQATT and SNEGSKA (reference sequence). CDR3 nucleotide sequence: TGCAGTGCTAGACGCTCAGGGGGGACCGGGGAGCTGTTTTTT. Its translation: CSARRSGGTGELFF.

V usage is TRBV19 and J usage is TRBJ1-5; a possible D gene is TRBD1 (5 bases). Germline CDR1 reads LNHDA; CDR2 reads SQIVND (reference sequence). This CDR3 spans 17 amino acids. The V end was cut by 4 bases, the J end by 5 bases, with 21 bases between. DNA for the CDR3: TGTGCCAGTAGTACTTTGAGGCGGGGGTACCTGGATCAGCCCCAGCATTTT. This sequence encodes CASSTLRRGYLDQPQHF.

This clonotype was detected only a few times. This sequence joins TRBV5-1 and TRBJ2-5; D gene ambiguous. This CDR3 region has 13 residues. V lost 2 bases and J 2 bases, leaving 7 bases between the germline ends. The V gene's germline CDR1 is SGHRS and CDR2 YFSETQ. CDR3 DNA sequence: TGCGCCAGCAGCTTTGAGTGGCAAGAGACCCAGTACTTC. As protein: CASSFEWQETQYF.

This clonotype was counted a few times. The chain is built from TRBV29-1 and TRBJ2-1; D is possibly TRBD2 (5 bases). The ends were cut back, 7 bases at V and 0 bases at J, with 13 bases in the middle. This CDR3 spans 14 amino acids. Germline CDR1 reads SQVTM; CDR2 reads ANQGSEA. CDR3 loop: CSALGVISYNEQFF. CDR3 DNA sequence: TGCAGCGCACTCGGGGTTATCTCCTACAATGAGCAGTTCTTC.

The J gene is TRBJ2-2, the V gene TRBV6-5; 8 bases map to TRBD2. CDR1 and CDR2 from the germline V gene are MNHEY and SVGAGI. The junction had 9 bases not matched to a gene; V was cut back by 1 base and J by 5 bases. This CDR3 has 17 residues. The CDR3 DNA reads TGTGCCAGCAGTTACTTCCGAGCGGGGGCACATACCGGGGAGCTGTTTTTT. Protein product: CASSYFRAGAHTGELFF.

This clonotype was counted ten times or more. This chain connects TRBV11-3 to TRBJ2-5; 8 bases map to TRBD1. In germline, CDR1 is SGHNT, CDR2 YENEEA. J lost 4 bases, V lost 5 bases, and 9 bases had no gene match. The CDR3 is 15 amino acids. CDR3 DNA sequence: TGTGCCAGCAGCCAAGCCGGACAGGGAGGAGAGACCCAGTACTTC. It translates to CASSQAGQGGETQYF.

Many counts were recorded for this clonotype. The chain employs TRBV10-3 and TRBJ2-7; tentatively, D is TRBD1 or TRBD2 (5 bases each). V was pared by 8 bases and J by 1 base, with 15 bases between. The germline V gene has CDR1 ENHRY and CDR2 SYGVKD. The length of the CDR3 is 14 residues. The CDR3 sequence is CAIHQGTDSYEQYF. For the CDR3, the DNA is TGTGCCATCCACCAAGGGACGGATTCCTACGAGCAGTACTTC.

This clonotype was detected only a few times. The chain links TRBV6-2 or TRBV6-3 to TRBJ2-3, with 7 positions matching TRBD1. Germline CDR1 and CDR2: MNHEY and SVGEGT. CDR3 length equals 14 residues. J lost 5 bases, V lost 6 bases, and 8 bases had no gene match. CDR3 coding DNA: TGTGCCAGCAGCTCTGGACAGGCGGGAGATACGCAGTATTTT. This translates into CASSSGQAGDTQYF.

This clonotype was found a few times. This rearrangement joins TRBV6-6 to TRBJ2-7, with TRBD2 matching 8 bases. With V trimmed by 6 bases and J by 5 bases, 6 bases remained unmatched. Germline V CDR1 and CDR2: MNHNY, SVGAGI (reference sequence). The CDR3 runs 13 residues. CDR3 nucleotides: TGTGCCAGCAGGACCGGGGGGGCCCACGAGCAGTACTTC. Translated: CASRTGGAHEQYF.

In its sample, this clonotype was seen a few times. The CDR3: CASSQDRDRAPFF. CDR3 DNA sequence: TGCGCCAGCAGCCAAGATAGGGACAGGGCGCCTTTCTTT. The chain links TRBV4-1 to TRBJ1-1, with 9 positions matching TRBD1. With 0 bases clipped from V and 12 bases from J, the junction kept 5 bases outside the gene matches. In germline, CDR1 is MGHRA, CDR2 YSYEKL. CDR3 size: 13 residues.

The chain recombines TRBV7-9 with TRBJ1-4; D gene uncertain. V lost 3 bases to trimming and J lost 7 bases, with 21 bases between them. The CDR3 contains 17 residues. Germline loops: CDR1 SEHNR, CDR2 FQNEAQ (reference sequence). CDR3 bases: TGTGCCAGCAGCTTTTCGGTCTCGTCGGTTGTGGGTGAAAAACTGTTTTTT. The encoded protein is CASSFSVSSVVGEKLFF.

The chain joins TRBV6-2 or TRBV6-3 to TRBJ2-3; the D gene is possibly TRBD2 (6 bases). V was shortened by 7 bases and J by 1 base, with 12 bases between the two germline ends. Germline loops: CDR1 MNHEY, CDR2 SVGEGT. The CDR3 loop spans 14 amino acids. In nucleotides, the CDR3 is TGTGCCAGCACCGAGCGGGCGGGCACAGATACGCAGTATTTT. Translated, it gives CASTERAGTDTQYF.

The sample holds a few counts of this clonotype. The rearrangement joins TRBV3-1 to TRBJ2-7; D is ambiguous. V lost 0 bases and J lost 2, with 8 bases in between. Germline-derived CDR1 and CDR2 are LGHDT and YNNKEL (reference sequence). The CDR3 runs to 14 residues. CDR3 amino acids: CASSQERPTYEQYV. CDR3 DNA: TGTGCCAGCAGCCAAGAGAGACCGACCTACGAGCAGTACGTC.

The chain has TRBV29-1 and TRBJ2-1; a weak D match, TRBD1 (6 bases). The germline V gene encodes CDR1 SQVTM and CDR2 ANQGSEA. This CDR3 comprises 17 residues. The V end lost 1 base, the J end lost 3 bases, and 19 bases lay between the germline ends. The CDR3 is CSVEGLGGQTLYNEQFF. DNA of the CDR3: TGCAGCGTTGAAGGTCTAGGAGGACAGACCCTCTACAATGAGCAGTTCTTC.

This clonotype was counted many times. The J gene is TRBJ2-3, the V gene TRBV4-2, with D perhaps TRBD1 (6 bases). The CDR3 sequence is 16 residues long. CDR1 is LGHNA, CDR2 YNFKEQ, per germline. V gave up 0 bases and J gave up 0 bases, with 10 bases separating them. The CDR3 DNA follows: TGTGCCAGCAGCCAAGATGTGGGGGCTAGCACAGATACGCAGTATTTT. It is translated as CASSQDVGASTDTQYF.

In its sample, this clonotype was seen many times. One junction end does not reproduce the germline sequence, and a read error may be involved. The gene calls are TRBV7-7 and TRBJ2-2, with 9 bases fitting TRBD1. Per germline, CDR1 SSHAT and CDR2 FNYEAQ (reference sequence). This CDR3 region has 17 residues. CDR3 protein: CASSPWTGETNTGELFF. CDR3 in DNA: TGTGCTAGCAGCCCTTGGACAGGGGAAACGAACACCGGGGAGCTGTTTTTT.

This chain links TRBV5-1 with TRBJ1-6; D is perhaps TRBD1 (6 bases). Germline V gene data show CDR1 as SGHRS and CDR2 as YFSETQ. The CDR3 length is 15 residues. The V gene lost 4 bases and the J gene lost 6 bases, with 14 bases spanning the gap. CDR3 sequence: CASSTEGGSNSPLHF. CDR3 nucleotides: TGCGCCAGCAGCACCGAGGGGGGAAGTAATTCACCCCTCCACTTT.

The V and J genes are TRBV7-9 and TRBJ1-1; D perhaps matches TRBD1 (5 bases). Trimming stripped 5 bases from V and 2 bases from J, with 15 bases between. The CDR3 is 15 residues long. Germline loops: CDR1 SEHNR, CDR2 FQNEAQ (reference sequence). The CDR3 DNA reads as TGTGCCAGCAGCCAGGGCCCCACTACTAACACTGAAGCTTTCTTT. It is translated as CASSQGPTTNTEAFF. Drawing the rest from reference TRBV7-9 and TRBJ1-1, the complete variable domain is DTGVSQNPRHKITKRGQNVTFRCDPISEHNRLYWYRQTLGQGPEFLTYFQNEAQLEKSRLLSDRFSAERPKGSFSTLEIQRTEQGDSAMYLCASSQGPTTNTEAFFGQGTRLTVV.

This clonotype came up many times. This sequence joins TRBV12-3 or TRBV12-4 and TRBJ1-6; D not resolved. V lost 3 bases, J lost 0 bases, and 15 bases lay in between. The CDR3 covers 18 residues. CDR3 sequence reads: CASSFSQVLGSYNSPLHF. The DNA of the CDR3 is TGTGCCAGCAGTTTCTCGCAGGTCCTTGGCTCCTATAATTCACCCCTCCACTTT.

The chain combines TRBV7-9 with TRBJ2-2; 10 bases are shared with TRBD1. The J segment lost 7 bases and the V segment lost 5 bases, leaving 10 bases of the junction unmatched. Germline V gives CDR1 SEHNR, CDR2 FQNEAQ (reference sequence). The CDR3 totals 16 residues. Here the CDR3 DNA reads TGTGCCAGCAGCGTTTCCGGGACAGGGGCCCACGGGGAGCTGTTTTTT. Encoded protein: CASSVSGTGAHGELFF.